This T cell receptor (beta chain) was observed in a study of graft-versus-host responses after intestinal transplantation. Study details: Transplants given to recipients were multivisceral, liver-intestinal, or isolated intestinal. Induction using anti-thymocyte globulin, followed by tacrolimus and steroids for two to three years, was given to all recipients.

Trimming cost V 3 bases and J 2 bases, with 10 bases left between them. The CDR3 has 14 residues. Germline CDR1 is SEHNR and CDR2 is FQNEAQ (reference sequence). Here immunoSEQ multiplex PCR was the method, and the copy in TCRdb shows in-frame clones only, minus some. This table has around 110,000 clones, over 85% appearing once. As to this clone: As yet, its antigen is unknown.

This TCR was recovered from a human donor who was the organ donor for an intestinal transplant. This chain links TRBV7-9 with TRBJ1-2; D gene unclear. The source was unstimulated CD4+ T cells sorted from spleen or lymph node cells, collected before transplant. This CDR3 is CASSLGRKNYGYTF. Written as DNA, the CDR3 is TGTGCCAGCAGCTTGGGAAGAAAAAACTATGGCTACACCTTC.